This is a list of T cell receptor beta chains from one sample in a study of blood T cell repertoires in COVID-19. Here immunoSEQ multiplex PCR was the method, and the copy in TCRdb shows in-frame clones only, minus some. The sample consists of 170,000 or so clones, about 86% of them appearing once. Sequencing used peripheral blood. The receptors derive from a woman under 30 who had recovered from COVID-19. Both conserved end residues are part of each CDR3.

J: TRBJ1-2
V: TRBV5-5
CDR3: CASSSAGVRYGYTF

J: TRBJ1-2
V: TRBV3-1/TRBV3-2
CDR3: CASSLRVGHGYTF

J: TRBJ2-7
V: TRBV18
CDR3: CASSGDTYEQYF

J: TRBJ2-5
V: TRBV5-1
CDR3: CASSTENIDRARETQYF

J: TRBJ2-7
V: TRBV7-2
CDR3: CASSLGTGVSYEQYF

J: TRBJ2-3
V: TRBV4-3
CDR3: CASSPDKTSGRWADTQYF

J: TRBJ2-7
V: TRBV12-3/TRBV12-4
CDR3: CASSRTENYEQYF

J: TRBJ1-2
V: TRBV29-1
CDR3: CSAGQGHGYTF

J: TRBJ1-5
V: TRBV30
CDR3: CAWSSQGHQPQHF

J: TRBJ2-1
V: TRBV18
CDR3: CASSPDRGRVRGEQFF

J: TRBJ2-1
V: TRBV30
CDR3: CAWSRTSGRAGKQFF